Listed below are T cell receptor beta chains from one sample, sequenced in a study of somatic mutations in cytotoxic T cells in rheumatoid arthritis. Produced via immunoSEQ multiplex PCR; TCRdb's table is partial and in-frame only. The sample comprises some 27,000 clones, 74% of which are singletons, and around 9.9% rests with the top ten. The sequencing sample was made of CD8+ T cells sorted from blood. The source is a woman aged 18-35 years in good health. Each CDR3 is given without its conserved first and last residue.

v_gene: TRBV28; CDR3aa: ASSLATDSNQPQH
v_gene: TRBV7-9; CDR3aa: ASSLGPRPLYGYT
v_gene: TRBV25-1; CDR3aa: ASFDRRTGELF
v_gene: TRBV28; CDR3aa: ASSLRYEQY
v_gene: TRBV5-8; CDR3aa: ASSLAANTEAF
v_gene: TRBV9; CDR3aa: ASSNRDTEAF
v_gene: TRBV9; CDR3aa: ASSVTGGGDTQY
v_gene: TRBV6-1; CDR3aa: ASSEEDRSYGYT
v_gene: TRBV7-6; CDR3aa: ASSLRLTDYNEQF
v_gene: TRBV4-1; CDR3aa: ASSVQTVTGLGAKNIQY
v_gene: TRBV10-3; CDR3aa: AISDNDRGAYNEQF
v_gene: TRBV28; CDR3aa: ASSAQGADTQY
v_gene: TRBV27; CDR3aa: ASSLSSSNLYEQY
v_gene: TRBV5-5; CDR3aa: ASSRQGGEPRYEQY